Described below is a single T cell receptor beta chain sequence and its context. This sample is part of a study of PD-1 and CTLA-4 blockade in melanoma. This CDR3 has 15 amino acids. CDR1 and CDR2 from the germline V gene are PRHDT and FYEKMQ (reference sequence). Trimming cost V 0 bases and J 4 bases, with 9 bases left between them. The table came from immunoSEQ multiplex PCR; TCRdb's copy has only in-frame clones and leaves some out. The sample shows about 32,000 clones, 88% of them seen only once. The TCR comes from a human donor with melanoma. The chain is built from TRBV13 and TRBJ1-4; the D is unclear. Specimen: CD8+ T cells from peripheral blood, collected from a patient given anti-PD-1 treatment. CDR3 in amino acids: CASSLGTSVNEKLFF. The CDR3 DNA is TGTGCCAGCAGCTTAGGGACCAGTGTTAATGAAAAACTGTTTTTT.